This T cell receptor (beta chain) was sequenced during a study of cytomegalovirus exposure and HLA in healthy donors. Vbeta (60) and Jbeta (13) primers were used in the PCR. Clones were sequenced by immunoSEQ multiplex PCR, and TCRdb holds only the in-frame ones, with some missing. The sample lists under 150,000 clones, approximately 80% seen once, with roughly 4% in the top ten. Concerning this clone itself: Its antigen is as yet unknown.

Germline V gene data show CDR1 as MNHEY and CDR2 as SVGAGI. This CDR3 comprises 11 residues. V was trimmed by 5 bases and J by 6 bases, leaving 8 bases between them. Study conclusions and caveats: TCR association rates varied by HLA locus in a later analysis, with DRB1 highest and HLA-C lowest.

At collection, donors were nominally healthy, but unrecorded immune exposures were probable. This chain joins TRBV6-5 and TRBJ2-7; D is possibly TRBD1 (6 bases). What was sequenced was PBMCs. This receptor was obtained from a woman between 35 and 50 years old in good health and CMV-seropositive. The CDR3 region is CASSQGGEQYF. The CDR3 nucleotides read TGTGCCAGCAGTCAAGGGGGCGAGCAGTACTTC.